What follows describes a single T cell receptor (beta chain). The source of the sample is a study of cytomegalovirus exposure and HLA in healthy donors. Assay used: immunoSEQ multiplex PCR; TCRdb lists only in-frame clones, some missing. The sample shows 110,000 or so clones, about 88% of them seen only once. The clonotype comes from a woman aged 18-29 years in good health and CMV-seronegative. Material: PBMCs.

The DNA of the CDR3 is TGTGCCAGCAGCTTCAGAGGCTACGAGCAGTACTTC. It yields the protein CASSFRGYEQYF. V usage is TRBV5-8 and J usage is TRBJ2-7, with D unresolved. There are 12 residues in the CDR3. Trimming pared 2 bases from V and 3 bases from J, leaving 6 bases between. The V gene's germline CDR1 is SGHTS and CDR2 YDEGEE.